These 22 T cell receptor beta chains came from one sample sequenced in a study of shared T cell receptors in the human thymus. Data came from immunoSEQ multiplex PCR; TCRdb stores just in-frame clones and leaves some out. The table has 500,000 to 550,000 clones, around three quarters seen once. The same data also contributed to another study, on human thymus T cells.

The specimen sequenced was thymocytes. The receptors stem from a boy in the first two years of life with a congenital heart defect.

The rearrangement uses TRBV4-3 and TRBJ2-3, with 9 bases fitting TRBD2. Germline V lookup: CDR1 LGHNA, CDR2 YSLEER. Trimming took 0 bases from V and 3 from J; bases not matched to a gene: 7. The CDR3 sequence is 17 residues long. The CDR3 here is CASSQDIRSGGTDTQYF. Here the CDR3 DNA reads TGCGCCAGCAGCCAAGATATCCGAAGCGGGGGGACAGATACGCAGTATTTT.

In DNA form, the CDR3 reads TGTGCCAGCAGGGTAGCGGGTGCGGACACTGAAGCTTTCTTT. This translates into CASRVAGADTEAFF. The gene calls are TRBV27 and TRBJ1-1; D remains unclear. Looked up from germline, CDR1 is MNHEY and CDR2 is SMNVEV (reference sequence). The CDR3 has 14 residues. V dropped 6 bases and J dropped 3 bases, with 14 bases sitting between them.

The V and J genes are TRBV10-3 and TRBJ1-2, with D possibly TRBD1 on 5 matching bases. The germline gives CDR1 ENHRY, CDR2 SYGVKD. V was pared by 4 bases and J by 8 bases, with 17 bases between. The CDR3 is 14 residues long. CDR3 loop: CAISGDGSAGGYTF. The CDR3 DNA reads as TGTGCCATCAGTGGCGACGGATCCGCAGGGGGCTACACCTTC.

In this sample, this clone turned up a few times. The V and J genes are TRBV27 and TRBJ2-3; a possible D gene is TRBD2 (6 bases). In germline, CDR1 is MNHEY, CDR2 SMNVEV (reference sequence). This CDR3 is built from 15 residues. The V end lost 4 bases, the J end lost 5 bases, and 16 bases lay between the germline ends. The CDR3 here is CASSSSTGVGDTQYF. DNA of the CDR3: TGTGCCAGCAGTTCGTCCACGGGAGTAGGAGATACGCAGTATTTT.

This clone was found a few times. The chain employs TRBV5-5 and TRBJ1-2; TRBD1 agrees at 10 bases. Germline CDR1 reads SGHKS; CDR2 reads YYEKEE (reference sequence). V trimming: 4 bases; J trimming: 6 bases; junction bases outside the gene matches: 6. The CDR3 runs 14 residues. The CDR3 loop reads CASSEDRGRDGYTF. The CDR3 DNA sequence: TGTGCCAGCAGCGAAGACAGGGGGCGCGATGGCTACACCTTC.

The chain couples TRBV7-2 to TRBJ2-3, with 8 bases matching TRBD2. J was trimmed by 0 bases and V by 8 bases; bases with no gene match: 7. The CDR3 totals 15 residues. Germline V CDR1 and CDR2: SGHTA, FQGNSA. Here the CDR3 reads CASRLLAGSTDTQYF. The CDR3 DNA reads TGTGCCAGCCGACTGCTAGCGGGTAGCACAGATACGCAGTATTTT.

The DNA of the CDR3 is TGCGCCAGCAGCTTTTCTAGCGGGATTTACAATGAGCAGTTCTTC. Its protein is CASSFSSGIYNEQFF. The chain links TRBV5-1 to TRBJ2-1; 9 bases align to TRBD2. The V segment lost 2 bases and the J segment 4 bases; nucleotides outside the gene matches: 4. The CDR3 contains 15 residues. The V gene's germline CDR1 is SGHRS and CDR2 YFSETQ.

The J gene is TRBJ2-6, the V gene TRBV11-2; maybe TRBD1 (6 bases). The germline V gene encodes CDR1 SGHAT and CDR2 FQNNGV. There are 16 residues in the CDR3. Trimming took off 4 bases at V and 5 bases at J, with 15 bases between the two ends. The CDR3 region is CASSSDQGPWANVLTF. The CDR3 DNA reads as TGTGCCAGCAGCTCAGATCAGGGGCCCTGGGCCAACGTCCTGACTTTC.

The rearrangement links TRBV11-2 to TRBJ1-1, with D unclear. Looked up from germline, CDR1 is SGHAT and CDR2 is FQNNGV. This CDR3 contains 12 residues. With 8 bases removed from V and 7 bases from J, the gap between germline ends came to 14 bases. The CDR3 DNA is TGTGCCAGCCAGTCTTCGTCGTTTGAAGCTTTCTTT. Translating it yields CASQSSSFEAFF.

The chain couples TRBV14 to TRBJ2-1; 7 bases map to TRBD2. There are 17 residues in the CDR3. Germline V CDR1 and CDR2: SGHDN, FVKESK. Trimming at V came to 4 bases and at J to 5 bases, leaving 14 bases not matched to a gene. CDR3 nucleotides: TGTGCCAGCAGCCCGCCCTGGCTAGCGGAGGCACACAATGAGCAGTTCTTC. This gives the protein CASSPPWLAEAHNEQFF.

The V and J genes are TRBV2 and TRBJ2-1, with TRBD1 matching over 8 bases. V was clipped by 3 bases and J by 9 bases; unmatched bases: 13. CDR3 length: 16 amino acids. Germline CDR1 is SNHLY and CDR2 is FYNNEI. As DNA, the CDR3 is TGTGCCAGCAGTGAGGGGTATAGGACAGGGCATAGTGAGCAGTTCTTC. It specifies CASSEGYRTGHSEQFF. Supplemented by reference TRBV2 and TRBJ2-1, the full variable domain reads EPEVTQTPSHQVTQMGQEVILRCVPISNHLYFYWYRQILGQKVEFLVSFYNNEISEKSEIFDDQFSVERPDGSNFTLKIRSTKLEDSAMYFCASSEGYRTGHSEQFFGPGTRLTVL.

The chain is built from TRBV7-6 and TRBJ2-1; the D gene is possibly TRBD2 (6 bases). The germline gives CDR1 SGHVS, CDR2 FNYEAQ. This CDR3 is 15 amino acids long. Trimming removed 5 bases at V and 5 bases at J, with 16 bases between. CDR3 in DNA: TGTGCCAGCAGCGCAACCGGGACTCGACACAATGAGCAGTTCTTC. It is translated as CASSATGTRHNEQFF.

The V call is TRBV19, the J call TRBJ2-7; 9 bases are a match to TRBD1. The CDR3 runs to 16 residues. Germline V gene sequence: CDR1 LNHDA, CDR2 SQIVND (reference sequence). V shed 6 bases and J 2 bases; nucleotides not matched to a gene: 11. CDR3 residues: CASSPPGGQGAYEQYF. CDR3 DNA sequence: TGTGCCAGTAGCCCACCGGGGGGACAGGGAGCCTACGAGCAGTACTTC.

V gene TRBV4-2 combines with J gene TRBJ2-7; 9 nucleotides agree with TRBD2. This CDR3 is 17 amino acids long. The V gene end was trimmed by 4 bases and the J gene end by 0 bases; junction bases not matched to a gene: 10. Germline V gives CDR1 LGHNA, CDR2 YNFKEQ. Here the CDR3 DNA reads TGTGCCAGCAGCCCAATAGCCGGGACTAGCTTCTCCTACGAGCAGTACTTC. Residues: CASSPIAGTSFSYEQYF.

V gene TRBV5-8 combines with J gene TRBJ1-1; D remains unclear. V was trimmed by 2 bases and J by 6 bases, leaving 8 bases between them. This CDR3 has 12 amino acids. Germline CDR1 reads SGHTS; CDR2 reads YDEGEE. CDR3 protein: CASSLPGSEAFF. CDR3 nucleotide sequence: TGTGCCAGCAGCTTACCGGGATCTGAAGCTTTCTTT.

The rearrangement uses TRBV7-2 and TRBJ2-7, with D possibly matching TRBD2 (6 bases). CDR1 SGHTA and CDR2 FQGNSA come from the germline V gene. V lost 1 base to trimming and J lost 4 bases, with 17 bases between them. This CDR3 region has 16 residues. This CDR3 is CASSLVIREITYEQYF. Written as DNA, the CDR3 is TGTGCCAGCAGCTTAGTCATACGGGAGATTACGTACGAGCAGTACTTC.

The chain joins TRBV2 to TRBJ1-5; 9 bases align to TRBD1. CDR3 length: 18 amino acids. The ends lost 6 bases at V and 10 bases at J; junction bases unmatched: 22. The germline V gene encodes CDR1 SNHLY and CDR2 FYNNEI. DNA for the CDR3: TGTGCCAGCAGGGCCGGGGGGTACAGGGGGCCCATTAAGAATCCCCAGCATTTT. Translating gives CASRAGGYRGPIKNPQHF.

This chain uses TRBV9 with TRBJ1-2, with 7 bases aligning to TRBD1. The CDR3 has 19 amino acids. The V gene's germline CDR1 is SGDLS and CDR2 YYNGEE. V gave up 4 bases and J gave up 2 bases; unmatched junction bases: 20. The CDR3 spells CASSPSTGTENDPNYGYTF. The DNA of the CDR3 is TGTGCCAGCAGCCCAAGCACCGGGACAGAGAATGATCCCAACTATGGCTACACCTTC.

V gene TRBV28 combines with J gene TRBJ2-4, with 9 bases matching TRBD1. Germline loops: CDR1 MDHEN, CDR2 SYDVKM. Trimming cost V 6 bases and J 0 bases; bases outside gene matches: 21. The CDR3 is made up of 21 amino acids. CDR3 nucleotides: TGTGCCAGCAGCGGGCCCCTTCGCGGACAGGGGCTGCTCCTAGCCAAAAACATTCAGTACTTC. The encoded protein is CASSGPLRGQGLLLAKNIQYF.

This clone was counted a few times. J is TRBJ2-7 and V is TRBV29-1; no clear D gene. Trimming pared 3 bases from V and 5 bases from J, leaving 14 bases between. Germline-derived CDR1 and CDR2 are SQVTM and ANQGSEA. The CDR3 sequence is 13 residues long. CDR3 nucleotide sequence: TGCAGCGTTGAGTCGGTCGGGTGGAACGAGCAGTACTTC. It encodes CSVESVGWNEQYF.

For the CDR3, the DNA is TGTGCCAGCAGCTCGGGACTAGCGGGAGACACCCAAGAGACCCAGTACTTC. Its translation is CASSSGLAGDTQETQYF. The chain is built from TRBV7-3 and TRBJ2-5, with 14 bases identical to TRBD2. The germline V gene encodes CDR1 SGHTA and CDR2 FQGTGA. The ends lost 4 bases at V and 1 base at J; junction bases unmatched: 5. This CDR3 is built from 17 residues.

The chain combines TRBV29-1 with TRBJ2-7; TRBD1 is a possible D gene (6 bases). The CDR3 is 10 residues long. The V end was cut by 6 bases, the J end by 6 bases, with 9 bases between. Germline values: CDR1 SQVTM, CDR2 ANQGSEA. CDR3 DNA sequence: TGCAGCGTCGTCAGGGGCGAGCAGTACTTC. Encoded protein: CSVVRGEQYF.